A selection of T cell receptor beta chains follows, all from one sample in a study of blood T cell repertoires in COVID-19. The assay was immunoSEQ multiplex PCR, and TCRdb's table has in-frame clones only and misses some. Of about 240,000 clones listed, around 87% are singletons. The sample consisted of peripheral blood. These receptors were collected from a man in his sixties who had recovered from COVID-19. The CDR3 runs from the conserved cysteine through the conserved F or W.

j_call cdr3_length v_call cdr3_aa
TRBJ2-2 15 TRBV27 CASSFGDRYTGELFF
TRBJ1-4 14 TRBV2 CASSADRPNEKLFF
TRBJ2-3 14 TRBV24-1 CATSGLAGGDTQYF
TRBJ2-1 13 TRBV7-8 CASSLGDTTKQFF
TRBJ2-7 14 TRBV19 CASSKSGTAGEQYF
TRBJ2-7 15 TRBV21-1 CASSKGTGRSYEQYF
TRBJ1-1 15 TRBV5-5 CASSLGQGPDTEAFF
TRBJ2-3 14 TRBV7-2 CASRKTGFTDTQYF
TRBJ2-1 13 TRBV18 CASSPSSNNEQFF
TRBJ1-3 14 TRBV2 CASTRQGSGNTIYF
TRBJ1-2 13 TRBV6-6 CASKKSGFYGYTF
TRBJ2-3 14 TRBV5-1 CASSRGQGTDTQYF
TRBJ1-6 14 TRBV28 CASRLAGNNSPLHF
TRBJ2-3 14 TRBV5-1 CASSATGGMDTQYF
TRBJ2-2 15 TRBV5-1 CASSLFSENTGELFF
TRBJ2-2 15 TRBV2 CASSELGGNTGELFF
TRBJ1-2 15 TRBV27 CASRWPPHQGYGYTF
TRBJ2-3 14 TRBV7-2 CASSSGLGTDTQYF
TRBJ1-6 14 TRBV4-2 CASSQEGANSPLHF
TRBJ2-1 13 TRBV6-6 CASSLAGGWEQFF
TRBJ1-6 12 TRBV30 CAWSISGRSVHF
TRBJ1-6 14 TRBV14 CASSQEIRNSPLHF
TRBJ2-1 13 TRBV12-3/TRBV12-4 CASSLEAYNEQFF
TRBJ1-6 12 TRBV6-1 CASSDGNSPLHF
TRBJ2-3 16 TRBV28 CASRTRQGVNPDTQYF
TRBJ2-1 14 TRBV11-3 CASSSDRVGGEQFF
TRBJ1-5 15 TRBV6-1 CASSEEGGRSQPQHF
TRBJ2-2 14 TRBV5-1 CASSLQGNTGELFF
TRBJ1-5 17 TRBV4-1 CASSQDSNRGELQPQHF
TRBJ2-1 13 TRBV5-5 CASSPGQYNEQFF
TRBJ1-2 13 TRBV6-5 CASRPGANYGYTF
TRBJ1-4 14 TRBV6-5 CASSHRDRVEKLFF
TRBJ1-1 15 TRBV28 CASSFGGAGQIEAFF
TRBJ2-7 15 TRBV11-2 CASSLVQGSSYEQYF
TRBJ2-1 16 TRBV5-1 CASSLEAGASYNEQFF
TRBJ2-7 15 TRBV27 CASSPSPGGGYEQYF
TRBJ2-7 13 TRBV6-5 CATRGTGSYEQYF
TRBJ1-6 15 TRBV6-5 CASSPYPGWNSPLHF
TRBJ2-7 17 TRBV4-1 CASSQDSRRPTDYEQYF
TRBJ1-5 13 TRBV2 CASKLNSNQPQHF
TRBJ2-3 15 TRBV7-9 CASSLIAGGTDTQYF
TRBJ1-2 10 TRBV19 CATQAYGYTF